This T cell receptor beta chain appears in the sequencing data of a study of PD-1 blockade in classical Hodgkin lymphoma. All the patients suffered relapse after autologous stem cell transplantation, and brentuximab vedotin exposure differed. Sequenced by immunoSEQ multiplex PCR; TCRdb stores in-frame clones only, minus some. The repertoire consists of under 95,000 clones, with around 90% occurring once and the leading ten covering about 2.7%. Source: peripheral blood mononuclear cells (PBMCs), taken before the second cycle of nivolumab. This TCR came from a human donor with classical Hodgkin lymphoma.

Here the CDR3 reads CASSLEDGVANEQFF. The CDR3 DNA is TGCGCCAGCAGCTTGGAGGATGGGGTGGCCAATGAGCAGTTCTTC. V is TRBV5-1 and J is TRBJ2-1; D gene unclear. Looked up from germline, CDR1 is SGHRS and CDR2 is YFSETQ. The V end lost 0 bases, the J end lost 6 bases, and 13 bases lay between the germline ends. CDR3 size: 15 residues.